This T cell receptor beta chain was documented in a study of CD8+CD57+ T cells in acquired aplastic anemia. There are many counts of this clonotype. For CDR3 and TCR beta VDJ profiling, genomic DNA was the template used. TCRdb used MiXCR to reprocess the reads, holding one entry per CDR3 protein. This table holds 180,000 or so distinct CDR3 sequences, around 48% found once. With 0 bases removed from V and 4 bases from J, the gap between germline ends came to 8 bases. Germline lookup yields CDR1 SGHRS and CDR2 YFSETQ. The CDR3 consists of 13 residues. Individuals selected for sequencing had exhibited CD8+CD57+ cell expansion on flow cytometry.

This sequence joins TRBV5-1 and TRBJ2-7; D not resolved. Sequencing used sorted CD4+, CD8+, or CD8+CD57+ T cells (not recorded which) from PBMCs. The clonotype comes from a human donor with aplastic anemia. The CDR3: CASSLEGRYEQYF. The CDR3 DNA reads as TGCGCCAGCAGCTTGGAAGGCAGATACGAGCAGTACTTC.